The entry below describes one T cell receptor beta chain. It has no known antigen specificity. No base quality values were provided; no much bigger clone lies one nucleotide off. Counted from cysteine to phenylalanine, this CDR3 has 18 amino acids. Only CDR3 DNA is held: 54 bases, read in frame from base 1. V is shortened by 0 bases, J by 2 bases, and the region joining them spans 20 bases. Reading the germline V gene gives CDR1 SGHVS and CDR2 FNYEAQ. This specimen comes from a study of CD8+CD57+ T cells in acquired aplastic anemia (dated by TCRdb to 2017 to 2018). With regard to the full study: DNA extracted from sorted CD4+ and CD8+ cells had a mean of around 3 ug, with a range of about 0.18 to 27.4 ug. CD8+CD57+ expansion was defined as frequency above the mean frequency observed in healthy subjects. What the work shows at the level of the full study, not this receptor alone: Although roughly 29 CD8+ CDR3 sequences were shared by patients and controls, these sequences appeared highly expressed in patients and within the immunodominant clones of patients. CD8+ Simpson's diversity did not differ significantly between patients and healthy controls (P=0.060).

Genomic DNA served as template for TCR beta VDJ combination and CDR3 sequence profiling. TCR repertoire sequencing was run on an Illumina HiSeq 2000. From the authors' description of their analysis: TRBV/TRBJ rearrangement plots, CDR3 size and DJ length profiles, and Simpson's diversity index were used to evaluate the repertoires. The most abundant DNA sequence in the deep sequencing data was taken as the immunodominant clone. CDR3 amino acid sequences were screened for sharing across subjects and were compared with published repertoires and the VDJdb database. TCRdb reworked the public reads: Q25 trimming with fastp, MiXCR clone assembly, productive beta chains retained. Rows with a matching CDR3 protein are joined into one entry that keeps the most common DNA and genes. These V and J calls are TCRdb output, not the study's own analysis. The sample table shows some 180,000 distinct CDR3 sequences, and 63% are seen once. About 42% of the sample is in the top ten clones.

Expansion of CD8+CD57+ cells had been shown by flow cytometry in the patients chosen for sequencing. Severe acquired aplastic anemia was diagnosed in all patients according to International Study of Aplastic Anemia and Agranulocytosis and Camitta criteria. No patient had received any therapy when blood was sampled. TCR repertoires of sorted CD4+ and CD8+ blood T cells from severe aplastic anemia patients and healthy subjects were deep-sequenced in the study. Patients were enrolled under clinicaltrials.gov protocols 00001620, 01623167, 00001397, 00071045, 00081523 and 00961064 in the USA. Ficoll-Paque density gradient centrifugation was used to isolate peripheral blood mononuclear cells. Before DNA extraction, CD4+ and CD8+ T cells were sorted with FACS or magnetic beads.

In this chain, TRBV7-6 is recombined with TRBJ2-7; the D gene may be TRBD1 or TRBD2, since each aligns over 7 bases. This clonotype originated in a human donor with aplastic anemia. The sequenced sample was sorted CD4+, CD8+, or CD8+CD57+ T cells (not recorded which) from PBMCs. For the CDR3, the sequence is CASSLAPGEGAFPYEQYF. The bases read TGTGCCAGCAGCTTAGCGCCGGGGGAGGGGGCTTTCCCCTACGAGCAGTACTTC.